The present TCR beta chain was sequenced within a study of CD8+CD57+ T cells in acquired aplastic anemia. For the study at large: DNA recovered from sorted CD4+ and CD8+ cells had a mean of approximately 3.5 ug. Mean read depth for CD4+ cells from healthy donors was around 11 million.

This clonotype was seen at least ten times. The template used for profiling TCR beta VDJ and CDR3 was genomic DNA. TCRdb used MiXCR to reprocess the reads, holding one entry per CDR3 protein. The sample has about 180,000 distinct CDR3 sequences; about 47% are singletons. The CDR3 contains 14 residues. The germline V gene has CDR1 LNHDA and CDR2 SQIVND (reference sequence). Trimming removed 1 base from V and 0 bases from J, with 4 bases in between. The chain links TRBV19 to TRBJ1-5; no clear D gene. Sequencing input: sorted CD4+, CD8+, or CD8+CD57+ T cells (not recorded which) from PBMCs. The origin of this receptor is a human donor in good health. The DNA for the CDR3 is TGTGCCAGTAGTATAGGGGGTAGCAATCAGCCCCAGCATTTT. Amino acid sequence: CASSIGGSNQPQHF.